The T cell receptor (beta chain) under discussion was sequenced for a study of Graves' ophthalmopathy and Graves' hyperthyroidism (dated by TCRdb to between 2017 and 2018). For context, the study as a whole: Peripheral blood was collected at initial diagnosis, before any treatment. The study used TCR beta repertoire signatures to distinguish Graves' ophthalmopathy from Graves' hyperthyroidism and to predict progression to ophthalmopathy. In total, 135 blood samples were TCR-sequenced: fewer than 50 ophthalmopathy, some 75 hyperthyroidism and some 17 hyperthyroidism-to-ophthalmopathy patients. To explore V-J signatures that distinguish ophthalmopathy from hyperthyroidism, a discovery set of about a hundred patients was enrolled, made up of approximately 45 with ophthalmopathy and some 56 with stable hyperthyroidism. For independent validation, a separate cohort was made up of roughly 19 hyperthyroidism patients plus 17 patients who later progressed from hyperthyroidism to ophthalmopathy. In about six hyperthyroidism patients, T-cell repertoires of thyroid tissue and blood were compared. Once sampling was done, hyperthyroidism patients were given methimazole at a starting dose of 30 mg daily, while ophthalmopathy patients were given high-dose intravenous methylprednisolone. For training and testing, the approximately 97 patients in the discovery cohort were randomly divided in a 7:3 ratio. On the study overall, not on this receptor specifically: No statistical method was used to predetermine the sample size, and group allocation was not hidden from the investigators. In validation, the model predicted ophthalmopathy progression with roughly 68% sensitivity and approximately 75% specificity; around twelve predicted patients were CT-confirmed with GO in a median of approximately six months. Most expanded thyroid clonotypes with a frequency above 0.001 also appeared in blood, which suggests that blood repertoires may reflect the immune response in the thyroid. Ophthalmopathy was separated from stable hyperthyroidism by the 13-signature model with 85% to 90% sensitivity and just under 84% specificity in cross-validation and with 80%/75% in the test set.

For repertoire sequencing, the TCR beta CDR3 regions were amplified from RNA transcripts. HTBI primers and the Qiagen OneStep RT-PCR kit were used in a first-round RT-PCR, which was followed by a second-round multiplex PCR, size selection and purification. The libraries underwent paired-end sequencing with 100 bp reads on an Illumina HiSeq2000. The original methods were these. SOAPnuke was used to process the reads, throwing out any read that had adapters, had uncalled bases, had a mean Phred below 15, or lacked an exact constant-primer or identifier match. High-quality paired reads were merged with COPE v1.2.5. Clonotypes were defined as unique nucleotide sequences and were aligned to IMGT TRB V, D and J references using MiTCR v1.1. The analysis was limited to V-J combinations with a frequency above 0.0001, which together covered just over 98% of the repertoires. For each V-J combination, a TCR clonal expansion and chaos score was defined as the ratio of F50 clonal expansion to chaos observed in the TCRdist matrix. Features were reduced by Welch's t-statistics and random forest to approximately 13 V-J combinations, which fed a naive Bayes classifier. The similarity between thyroid and blood repertoires was quantified using the Morisita-Horn index. The public reads were quality trimmed at Q25 with fastp and then assembled into clones with MiXCR by TCRdb, keeping productive beta chains. All rows with the same CDR3 protein become a single entry with the most common DNA and genes. The V and J calls, along with clone size, are taken from TCRdb and not from the paper's own processing. The sample yields about 420,000 distinct CDR3 sequences; roughly 21% were counted once. 3% of the sample rests with the top ten.

Hyperthyroidism was defined as stable when no progression to ophthalmopathy occurred within 18 months of follow-up. Hyperthyroidism patients were newly diagnosed, with disease duration under 2 months, and aged 18 to 65 years. Anyone with other autoimmune diseases, uncontrolled infections, pregnancy or lactation was excluded from the study. Clinical symptoms, serum thyroxine, TRAb, thyroid ultrasound and orbital computed tomography were used for diagnosis. PBMCs were isolated from about 10 ml of fresh peripheral blood by Ficoll-Paque density gradient centrifugation. Trizol reagent was used to extract the total RNA, and its quality was then checked on an Agilent 2100 Bioanalyzer. This clonotype occurred many times. It has no known antigen specificity. No base quality values were provided; no much bigger clone lies one nucleotide off. This sequence was found in a woman aged 18-35 years with stable Graves' hyperthyroidism. Donor details come from another sample of the same person, matched by shared clones. Material for sequencing was peripheral blood.

The nucleotide sequence reads as follows: TGTGCCAGCAGTCCCGGACAGGATCGACGCTACACCTTC. Its amino acids are CASSPGQDRRYTF. Recombination joined TRBV12-3 or TRBV12-4 with TRBJ1-2, and 7 junction bases match TRBD1. The cysteine opens and the phenylalanine closes a CDR3 of 13 amino acids. The CDR3 DNA has 39 bases and is translated from base 1. Germline trimming amounts to 5 bases on V and 9 bases on J, with 9 as the count of junction bases outside the gene matches.